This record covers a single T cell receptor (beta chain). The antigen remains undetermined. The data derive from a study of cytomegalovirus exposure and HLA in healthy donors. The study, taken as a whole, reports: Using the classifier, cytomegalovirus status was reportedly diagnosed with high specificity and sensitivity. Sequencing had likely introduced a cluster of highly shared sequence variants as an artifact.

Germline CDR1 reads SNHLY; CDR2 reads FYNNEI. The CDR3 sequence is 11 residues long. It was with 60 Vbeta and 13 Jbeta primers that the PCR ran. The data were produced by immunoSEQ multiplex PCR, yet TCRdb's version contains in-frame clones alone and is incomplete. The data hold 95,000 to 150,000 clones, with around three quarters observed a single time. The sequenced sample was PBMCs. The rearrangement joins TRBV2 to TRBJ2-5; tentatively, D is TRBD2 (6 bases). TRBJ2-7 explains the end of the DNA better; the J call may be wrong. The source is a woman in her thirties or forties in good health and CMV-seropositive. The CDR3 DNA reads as TGTGCCAGCGGAGGGGAGGACGAGCAGTACTTC. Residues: CASGGEDEQYF.